A single sample gave rise to the 30 T cell receptor beta chains below, sequenced in a study of shared clonotypes between healthy human individuals. Sequencing used immunoSEQ multiplex PCR; TCRdb keeps in-frame clones, though not all of them. This sample has about 2.3 million clones, with 85% to 95% found just once. The source material was naive CD4+ T cells from PBMCs. Subset here: CD45RA+ positively selected. These receptors came from a young man in good health. Some clones in this sample may be carry-over from other donors' samples.

The V and J genes are TRBV11-3 and TRBJ2-1; D possibly matches TRBD1 or TRBD2 (5 bases each). The CDR3 spans 13 residues. Germline V gene data show CDR1 as SGHNT and CDR2 as YENEEA. The ends were cut back, 4 bases at V and 5 bases at J, with 9 bases in the middle. In DNA, the CDR3 is TGTGCCAGCAGCTGGGAGACAGACAATGAGCAGTTCTTC. Residues: CASSWETDNEQFF.

The chain employs TRBV6-5 and TRBJ1-1; TRBD1 matches at 9 bases. The germline V gene encodes CDR1 MNHEY and CDR2 SVGAGI. This CDR3 is built from 15 residues. With 0 bases clipped from V and 5 bases from J, the junction kept 4 bases outside the gene matches. The CDR3 DNA is TGTGCCAGCAGTTACTCACAGGGGGCGAGGACTGAAGCTTTCTTT. Its translation: CASSYSQGARTEAFF.

This clone has a single count. The chain couples TRBV18 to TRBJ2-7; 7 bases are shared with TRBD2. This CDR3 comprises 15 residues. The germline V gene has CDR1 KGHSH and CDR2 LQKENI. The trim removed 2 bases at V and 7 bases at J, leaving 11 bases unmatched. CDR3 protein: CASSPSLAEAGEQYF. The CDR3 coding sequence is TGTGCCAGCTCACCAAGCCTAGCGGAGGCAGGGGAGCAGTACTTC.

V is TRBV7-2 and J is TRBJ2-7; 8 nucleotides line up with TRBD1. This CDR3 spans 14 amino acids. Germline loops: CDR1 SGHTA, CDR2 FQGNSA. The V gene end was trimmed by 5 bases and the J gene end by 2 bases; junction bases not matched to a gene: 5. The CDR3, as DNA: TGTGCCAGCAGCCCTCCGACAGGGGCCTACGAGCAGTACTTC. This gives the protein CASSPPTGAYEQYF.

The chain combines TRBV7-2 with TRBJ1-4; D not certain. The CDR3 runs 14 residues. V gave up 5 bases and J gave up 4 bases, with 11 bases separating them. Looked up from germline, CDR1 is SGHTA and CDR2 is FQGNSA. For the CDR3, the DNA is TGTGCCAGCAGCCTCCGAAGTTATAATGAAAAACTGTTTTTT. It yields the protein CASSLRSYNEKLFF. Complete variable domain (other parts from reference TRBV7-2 and TRBJ1-4): GAGVSQSPSNKVTEKGKDVELRCDPISGHTALYWYRQSLGQGLEFLIYFQGNSAPDKSGLPSDRFSAERTGGSVSTLTIQRTQQEDSAVYLCASSLRSYNEKLFFGSGTQLSVL.

CDR3 bases: TGTGCCAGCAGTTTACGGGAGGACCGCACCGGGGAGCTGTTTTTT. Amino acids: CASSLREDRTGELFF. V usage is TRBV2 and J usage is TRBJ2-2; TRBD2 matches 7 bases. CDR1 is SNHLY and CDR2 is FYNNEI in the germline V gene. Trimming cost V 5 bases and J 4 bases; bases outside gene matches: 7. The CDR3 is made up of 15 amino acids.

The rearrangement joins TRBV30 to TRBJ2-7, with a weak D call TRBD2 (6 bases). Germline V gene data show CDR1 as GTSNPN and CDR2 as SVGIG (reference sequence). Trimming took 3 bases from V and 2 from J, leaving 11 bases between them. This CDR3 has 13 residues. CDR3 bases: TGTGCCTGGAGCAGGGACTCCGCCTACGAGCAGTACTTC. It yields the protein CAWSRDSAYEQYF.

The genes are TRBV28 and TRBJ2-7, with D perhaps matching TRBD2 (6 bases). Trimming took off 2 bases at V and 4 bases at J, with 12 bases between the two ends. The V gene's germline CDR1 is MDHEN and CDR2 SYDVKM. This CDR3 is 14 amino acids long. CDR3 sequence: CASSLGLLTYEQYF. In nucleotides, the CDR3 is TGTGCCAGCAGTTTAGGACTACTTACTTACGAGCAGTACTTC.

The chain combines TRBV28 with TRBJ2-7, with TRBD2 matching 7 bases. Germline V gene sequence: CDR1 MDHEN, CDR2 SYDVKM. Trimming cost V 4 bases and J 3 bases; bases outside gene matches: 3. CDR3 size: 13 residues. CDR3 loop: CASSSSGIYEQYF. The CDR3 DNA reads as TGTGCCAGCAGTTCGAGCGGGATCTACGAGCAGTACTTC.

This clone was counted once. This chain links TRBV11-2 with TRBJ1-2; D is perhaps TRBD1 (6 bases). The CDR3 sequence is 17 residues long. Germline V lookup: CDR1 SGHAT, CDR2 FQNNGV. V was shortened by 4 bases and J by 4 bases, with 22 bases between the two germline ends. The CDR3: CASSSVRRGARIYGYTF. CDR3 bases: TGTGCCAGCAGCTCCGTTCGTCGGGGGGCGCGTATCTATGGCTACACCTTC.

V usage is TRBV2 and J usage is TRBJ2-3; TRBD2 aligns across 7 bases. V lost 3 bases and J lost 4; bases outside the gene matches: 13. This CDR3 is 17 amino acids long. The germline CDR1 and CDR2 sequences are SNHLY and FYNNEI. CDR3 sequence (DNA): TGTGCCAGCAGTGACCAATTCGGGTCGGGAGGAGCAGATACGCAGTATTTT. Translated, it gives CASSDQFGSGGADTQYF. Together with reference TRBV2 and TRBJ2-3, the CDR3 gives the full variable domain: EPEVTQTPSHQVTQMGQEVILRCVPISNHLYFYWYRQILGQKVEFLVSFYNNEISEKSEIFDDQFSVERPDGSNFTLKIRSTKLEDSAMYFCASSDQFGSGGADTQYFGPGTRLTVL.

This clone was detected a few times. The chain has TRBV30 and TRBJ1-5, with 8 bases that match TRBD1. Germline V CDR1 and CDR2: GTSNPN, SVGIG (reference sequence). V was clipped by 1 base and J by 8 bases; unmatched bases: 4. The CDR3 runs to 13 residues. The CDR3 DNA reads as TGTGCCTGGAGTGGACAGGGGTTGGAGCCCCAGCATTTT. Its protein product is CAWSGQGLEPQHF.

The rearrangement uses TRBV15 and TRBJ2-2; D remains ambiguous. CDR3 length: 14 residues. The V gene's germline CDR1 is LNHNV and CDR2 YYDKDF (reference sequence). Between the trimmed V and J ends, which lost 1 base and 5 bases, there was a span of 8 bases. The CDR3: CATSRGVGTGELFF. The CDR3 region has the DNA TGTGCCACCAGCAGAGGGGTTGGGACCGGGGAGCTGTTTTTT.

The rearrangement links TRBV25-1 to TRBJ2-5; a weak D match, TRBD1 (6 bases). The V gene lost 2 bases and the J gene lost 5 bases, with 18 bases spanning the gap. The CDR3 sequence is 16 residues long. Germline V CDR1 and CDR2: MGHDK, SYGVNS. CDR3 nucleotide sequence: TGTGCCAGCAGTGAACCCGACAGGACTGTAGGGGAGACCCAGTACTTC. Protein: CASSEPDRTVGETQYF. Combining the CDR3 with reference TRBV25-1 and TRBJ2-5 gives the whole variable domain EADIYQTPRYLVIGTGKKITLECSQTMGHDKMYWYQQDPGMELHLIHYSYGVNSTEKGDLSSESTVSRIRTEHFPLTLESARPSHTSQYLCASSEPDRTVGETQYFGPGTRLLVL.

The chain is built from TRBV10-3 and TRBJ1-5; D is possibly TRBD1 (5 bases). Germline V gene sequence: CDR1 ENHRY, CDR2 SYGVKD. The CDR3 loop spans 18 amino acids. V lost 0 bases to trimming and J lost 0 bases, with 15 bases between them. The DNA for the CDR3 is TGTGCCATCAGTGAGTCCGGGACCCCCATTCATAGCAATCAGCCCCAGCATTTT. Protein sequence: CAISESGTPIHSNQPQHF.

The chain combines TRBV28 with TRBJ2-2; tentative D call: TRBD2 (6 bases). V gave up 6 bases and J gave up 1 base, with 12 bases separating them. CDR1 is MDHEN, CDR2 SYDVKM, per germline. This CDR3 region has 15 residues. The CDR3 spells CASRGDWKNTGELFF. CDR3 nucleotide sequence: TGTGCCAGCAGGGGGGACTGGAAGAACACCGGGGAGCTGTTTTTT.

This rearrangement joins TRBV5-1 to TRBJ2-5; D may be TRBD1 (5 bases). V was cut by 1 base and J by 4 bases, with 14 bases left in between. CDR3 length: 15 residues. The germline V gene has CDR1 SGHRS and CDR2 YFSETQ. CDR3 amino acids: CASSLRAGLLETQYF. Written as DNA, the CDR3 is TGCGCCAGCAGCTTGAGGGCAGGGTTGTTAGAGACCCAGTACTTC.

The V and J genes are TRBV11-2 and TRBJ2-1, with D tentatively TRBD2 (5 bases). Deletions cut 1 base from V and 12 bases from J, with 7 bases between. CDR1 is SGHAT and CDR2 is FQNNGV in the germline V gene. This CDR3 has 11 amino acids. The CDR3 DNA is TGTGCCAGCAGCTTAGGAGGGAGGCAGTTCTTC. It encodes CASSLGGRQFF.

The gene calls are TRBV7-3 and TRBJ2-7; 12 nucleotides match TRBD2. V lost 5 bases to trimming and J lost 7 bases; unmatched junction nucleotides: 9. CDR3 length: 15 amino acids. CDR1 is SGHTA and CDR2 is FQGTGA in the germline V gene. The CDR3 sequence is CASSPRLAGVGEQYF. CDR3 coding DNA: TGTGCCAGCAGCCCCCGACTAGCGGGAGTGGGTGAGCAGTACTTC. The full variable domain, rest sourced from reference TRBV7-3 and TRBJ2-7, is GAGVSQTPSNKVTEKGKYVELRCDPISGHTALYWYRQSLGQGPEFLIYFQGTGAADDSGLPNDRFFAVRPEGSVSTLKIQRTERGDSAVYLCASSPRLAGVGEQYFGPGTRLTVT.

A word on this clone: Other DNA sequences from this sample encode an identical CDR3 as well. The gene calls are TRBV5-4 and TRBJ1-1; no clear D gene. The germline V gene has CDR1 SGHNT and CDR2 YYREEE (reference sequence). V lost 3 bases and J lost 2, with 5 bases in between. There are 12 residues in the CDR3. CDR3 coding DNA: TGTGCCAGCAGCTCCCCTAACACTGAAGCTTTCTTT. Encoded protein: CASSSPNTEAFF.

This chain links TRBV16 with TRBJ1-1; TRBD1 is a possible D gene (6 bases). The V end lost 5 bases, the J end lost 3 bases, and 16 bases lay between the germline ends. Germline V CDR1 and CDR2: KGHSY, FQNENV. The CDR3 has 15 residues. The CDR3 sequence is CASSWGRTAHTEAFF. The DNA of the CDR3 is TGTGCCAGCAGCTGGGGAAGGACAGCCCACACTGAAGCTTTCTTT.

CDR3 in amino acids: CASSAKGGTPNTEAFF. Here the CDR3 DNA reads TGTGCCAGCAGCGCCAAAGGAGGGACACCGAACACTGAAGCTTTCTTT. V and J are TRBV9 and TRBJ1-1, with a weak D call TRBD1 (6 bases). CDR3 size: 16 residues. Per the germline V gene, CDR1 is SGDLS and CDR2 is YYNGEE. V was pared by 3 bases and J by 1 base, with 16 bases between.

This chain connects TRBV4-1 to TRBJ2-7, with D maybe TRBD2 (5 bases). Trimming stripped 1 base from V and 3 bases from J, with 10 bases between. The CDR3 covers 14 residues. Germline V gene data show CDR1 as MGHRA and CDR2 as YSYEKL. DNA for the CDR3: TGCGCCAGCAGCCAAGTGAGAGGGAGCTACGAGCAGTACTTC. Translating it yields CASSQVRGSYEQYF.

The CDR3 DNA reads TGTGCCACCGTCCGGACAGGGGGAGGTAACACCATATATTTT. Protein product: CATVRTGGGNTIYF. The chain employs TRBV19 and TRBJ1-3; TRBD1 matches 10 bases. The trim removed 10 bases at V and 7 bases at J, leaving 10 bases unmatched. Germline V gene data show CDR1 as LNHDA and CDR2 as SQIVND (reference sequence). The CDR3 spans 14 residues.

The chain links TRBV19 to TRBJ1-1; the match to TRBD1 covers 10 bases. This CDR3 has 13 residues. The V gene end was trimmed by 6 bases and the J gene end by 7 bases; junction bases not matched to a gene: 5. Germline V gene data show CDR1 as LNHDA and CDR2 as SQIVND (reference sequence). CDR3 sequence (DNA): TGTGCCAGTAGCAATGGACAGGGGGTTGAAGCTTTCTTT. The encoded protein is CASSNGQGVEAFF.

The rearrangement joins TRBV5-1 to TRBJ2-7, with TRBD2 as a possible D gene (6 bases). This CDR3 spans 13 amino acids. The germline CDR1 and CDR2 sequences are SGHRS and YFSETQ. With 0 bases removed from V and 6 bases from J, the gap between germline ends came to 10 bases. CDR3 nucleotide sequence: TGCGCCAGCAGCTTGGCCGGCGGGGCCGAGCAGTACTTC. This codes for CASSLAGGAEQYF. The variable domain in full, completed from reference TRBV5-1 and TRBJ2-7, reads KAGVTQTPRYLIKTRGQQVTLSCSPISGHRSVSWYQQTPGQGLQFLFEYFSETQRNKGNFPGRFSGRQFSNSRSEMNVSTLELGDSALYLCASSLAGGAEQYFGPGTRLTVT.

This chain joins TRBV18 and TRBJ1-1, with a weak D call TRBD1 (6 bases). Trimming left V 5 bases short and J 4 bases short, with 14 bases between. In germline, CDR1 is KGHSH, CDR2 LQKENI. The CDR3 runs 14 residues. Here the CDR3 reads CASSYREGLTEAFF. The CDR3 coding sequence is TGTGCCAGCTCATACAGGGAGGGGCTCACTGAAGCTTTCTTT.

A note on this clone: The same CDR3 also results from other DNA sequences found in this sample. The rearrangement uses TRBV15 and TRBJ1-2; D is undetermined. This CDR3 is built from 12 residues. Per the germline V gene, CDR1 is LNHNV and CDR2 is YYDKDF (reference sequence). Trimming took off 5 bases at V and 0 bases at J, with 4 bases between the two ends. CDR3 coding DNA: TGTGCCACCAGCGGTGCTAACTATGGCTACACCTTC. It translates to CATSGANYGYTF.

J is TRBJ2-5 and V is TRBV9; TRBD2 is a possible D gene (6 bases). This CDR3 has 13 residues. V was pared by 6 bases and J by 4 bases, with 13 bases between. Germline V CDR1 and CDR2: SGDLS, YYNGEE. As DNA, the CDR3 is TGTGCCAGCACGGAGGGAGTGGGAGAGACCCAGTACTTC. Its translation is CASTEGVGETQYF.

The chain links TRBV14 to TRBJ2-7; D might be TRBD1 (5 bases). V was trimmed by 4 bases and J by 5 bases, leaving 15 bases between them. Germline assignment: CDR1 SGHDN and CDR2 FVKESK. The CDR3 has 14 residues. CDR3 bases: TGTGCCAGCAGCCGGTGGCAGGGTTTGGACGAGCAGTACTTC. It codes for CASSRWQGLDEQYF.